The 18 T cell receptor beta chains below were found in one sample sequenced in a study of T cells after yellow fever vaccination. TCRdb passed the 5' RACE reads through MiXCR, listing each CDR3 protein once. The sample has 300,000 or so distinct CDR3 sequences; 10% to 15% are singletons. Sequenced material: CD4+ T cells sorted from PBMCs, taken 45 days after the yellow fever booster vaccination. The receptors stem from a man aged 25 to 45 who received the YFV17D yellow fever vaccine.

This chain connects TRBV4-3 to TRBJ2-1; 8 bases agree with TRBD2. The CDR3 length is 16 residues. With V trimmed by 2 bases and J by 5 bases, 8 bases remained unmatched. In germline, CDR1 is LGHNA, CDR2 YSLEER. Written as DNA, the CDR3 is TGCGCCAGCAGCCAATCGTGGCTAGCGGGTAACAATGAGCAGTTCTTC. Translated: CASSQSWLAGNNEQFF.

This clonotype turned up a few times. The chain employs TRBV11-2 and TRBJ2-5; TRBD2 agrees at 13 bases. Unmatched junction bases numbered 6, after V lost 0 bases and J lost 5 bases. The CDR3 runs 17 residues. Germline V lookup: CDR1 SGHAT, CDR2 FQNNGV. The CDR3 region is CASSLESTSGRSETQYF. CDR3 DNA sequence: TGTGCCAGCAGCTTAGAATCGACTAGCGGGAGGTCGGAGACCCAGTACTTC.

This clonotype was counted ten times or more. The rearrangement joins TRBV20-1 to TRBJ2-7, with a tentative D call TRBD2 (6 bases). The CDR3 sequence is 14 residues long. V shed 3 bases and J shed 2 bases, with 14 bases lying between them. Germline CDR1 is DFQATT and CDR2 is SNEGSKA (reference sequence). The CDR3 sequence is CSARPRGKTYEQYF. DNA for the CDR3: TGCAGTGCTAGGCCCCGCGGGAAAACCTACGAGCAGTACTTC.

The chain is built from TRBV4-1 and TRBJ1-2, with D hard to call. With 1 base removed from V and 4 bases from J, the gap between germline ends came to 7 bases. The CDR3 has 13 residues. Germline CDR1 reads MGHRA; CDR2 reads YSYEKL. CDR3 residues: CASSQGGLYGYTF. The CDR3, as DNA: TGCGCCAGCAGCCAAGGTGGGCTCTATGGCTACACCTTC.

This chain joins TRBV24-1 and TRBJ2-1, with a weak D call TRBD2 (6 bases). The V and J ends lost 7 bases and 6 bases respectively, with 18 bases between them. Per germline, CDR1 KGHDR and CDR2 SFDVKD. The CDR3 contains 15 residues. CDR3 protein: CATRNRWGDGNEQFF. The CDR3 nucleotides read TGTGCCACCAGAAACCGTTGGGGGGACGGCAATGAGCAGTTCTTC.

The V gene is TRBV4-3, the J gene TRBJ2-7, with TRBD2 identical over 8 bases. Germline CDR1 LGHNA, CDR2 YSLEER. V gave up 4 bases and J gave up 5 bases; unmatched junction bases: 7. The CDR3 sequence is 14 residues long. Here the CDR3 DNA reads TGCGCCAGCAGCCCCGGACTAGCAAGCCACGAGCAGTACTTC. Its protein is CASSPGLASHEQYF.

A few counts support this clonotype. V is TRBV5-1 and J is TRBJ1-5; TRBD1 is a possible D gene (5 bases). CDR1 is SGHRS, CDR2 YFSETQ, per germline. Trimming took 0 bases from V and 9 from J, leaving 16 bases between them. CDR3 length: 15 amino acids. The CDR3 protein is CASSLEGLPTGPQHF. DNA of the CDR3: TGCGCCAGCAGCTTGGAGGGACTCCCCACGGGGCCCCAGCATTTT.

In its sample, this clonotype was seen a few times. The genes are TRBV6-2 or TRBV6-3 and TRBJ2-1, with D possibly TRBD2 on 6 matching bases. V was clipped by 8 bases and J by 7 bases, with 18 bases between them. This CDR3 region has 14 residues. Germline-derived CDR1 and CDR2 are MNHEY and SVGEGT. This CDR3 is CASGGTPGLNEQFF. CDR3 sequence (DNA): TGTGCCAGCGGCGGGACCCCAGGCCTAAATGAGCAGTTCTTC.

This clonotype has a handful of counts. This chain links TRBV20-1 with TRBJ2-1; 7 bases are a match to TRBD1. Losses at the gene ends were 4 bases for V and 13 bases for J; bases not matched to a gene: 7. The CDR3 is 11 residues long. Per germline, CDR1 DFQATT and CDR2 SNEGSKA (reference sequence). CDR3 nucleotides: TGCAGTGCTATCCGGGACAGAGTCCAGTTCTTC. This codes for CSAIRDRVQFF.

V gene TRBV18 combines with J gene TRBJ2-7; no firm D call. V lost 2 bases and J 6 bases, leaving 8 bases between the germline ends. The CDR3 runs to 12 residues. From germline, CDR1 is KGHSH and CDR2 LQKENI. CDR3 residues: CASSPLLGEQYF. The CDR3 DNA reads as TGTGCCAGCTCACCATTGTTGGGCGAGCAGTACTTC.

This clonotype was seen a handful of times. The rearrangement joins TRBV5-1 to TRBJ2-5, with D maybe TRBD2 (5 bases). Per germline, CDR1 SGHRS and CDR2 YFSETQ. The V gene lost 0 bases and the J gene lost 0 bases, with 12 bases spanning the gap. This CDR3 contains 16 residues. The CDR3 protein is CASSLARVTYQETQYF. The CDR3 coding sequence is TGCGCCAGCAGCTTGGCGCGGGTGACGTACCAAGAGACCCAGTACTTC. Drawing the rest from reference TRBV5-1 and TRBJ2-5, the complete variable domain is KAGVTQTPRYLIKTRGQQVTLSCSPISGHRSVSWYQQTPGQGLQFLFEYFSETQRNKGNFPGRFSGRQFSNSRSEMNVSTLELGDSALYLCASSLARVTYQETQYFGPGTRLLVL.

This chain connects TRBV20-1 to TRBJ1-5, with D perhaps matching TRBD1 (5 bases). Germline assignment: CDR1 DFQATT and CDR2 SNEGSKA (reference sequence). This CDR3 has 12 amino acids. The V end lost 3 bases, the J end lost 7 bases, and 10 bases lay between the germline ends. CDR3 in DNA: TGCAGTGCTAGGGCAGGGAAGCAGCCCCAGCATTTT. Residues: CSARAGKQPQHF.

The gene calls are TRBV30 and TRBJ2-4; D not certain. This CDR3 contains 13 residues. V shed 0 bases and J shed 13 bases, with 16 bases lying between them. Looked up from germline, CDR1 is GTSNPN and CDR2 is SVGIG (reference sequence). In DNA form, the CDR3 reads TGTGCCTGGAGTGTATGGTCCCTTAGGGTCCAGTACTTC. This encodes CAWSVWSLRVQYF.

The genes are TRBV5-1 and TRBJ1-2, with 10 bases identical to TRBD1. V shed 4 bases and J 7 bases; nucleotides not matched to a gene: 10. The CDR3 contains 15 residues. Germline loops: CDR1 SGHRS, CDR2 YFSETQ. The CDR3 sequence is CASSVTGGSVSGYTF. In DNA form, the CDR3 reads TGCGCCAGCAGCGTGACAGGGGGCTCGGTTTCTGGCTACACCTTC.

This clonotype was observed at least ten times. This chain uses TRBV5-4 with TRBJ1-5, with 7 bases aligning to TRBD1. This CDR3 is 13 amino acids long. Germline CDR1 reads SGHNT; CDR2 reads YYREEE (reference sequence). V lost 4 bases to trimming and J lost 6 bases; unmatched junction nucleotides: 4. The CDR3: CASSENRGQPQHF. In DNA, the CDR3 is TGTGCCAGCAGCGAAAACAGGGGTCAGCCCCAGCATTTT.

This clonotype showed up just a few times. J is TRBJ2-1 and V is TRBV15; TRBD1 is a possible D gene (9 bases). Trimming cost V 1 base and J 10 bases, with 17 bases left between them. The germline V gene has CDR1 LNHNV and CDR2 YYDKDF (reference sequence). This CDR3 is 15 amino acids long. CDR3 bases: TGTGCCACCAGCAGAGGGGGACAGGGACTAGGGGAGCAGTTCTTC. Translated, it gives CATSRGGQGLGEQFF.

The chain is built from TRBV16 and TRBJ2-2; D unresolved. V was cut by 2 bases and J by 6 bases, with 10 bases left in between. This CDR3 has 14 amino acids. Germline V gene sequence: CDR1 KGHSY, CDR2 FQNENV. Here the CDR3 reads CASSQLLAAGELFF. The CDR3 DNA is TGTGCCAGCAGCCAACTATTGGCAGCCGGGGAGCTGTTTTTT.

This clonotype came up many times. This chain links TRBV5-1 with TRBJ2-1; a weak D match, TRBD1 (6 bases). CDR3 size: 14 residues. Trimming shortened V by 4 bases and J by 6 bases, and 14 bases separated the two germline ends. CDR1 SGHRS and CDR2 YFSETQ come from the germline V gene. CDR3 nucleotide sequence: TGCGCCAGCAGCCCCAAGGACAGAGCCAATGAGCAGTTCTTC. It encodes CASSPKDRANEQFF.